Below are 2 T cell receptor beta chains sequenced from a single sample in a study of technical replicates of blood from several donors. TCRdb keeps only in-frame clones here, not all; method: immunoSEQ multiplex PCR. The sample yields around 58,000 clones, around nine tenths seen once. The sequencing input was PBMCs. All receptors derive from a human donor in good health. Some clones in this sample may be carry-over from other donors' samples.

The chain couples TRBV11-1 to TRBJ2-2; 12 bases map to TRBD2. Germline V CDR1 and CDR2: SGHAT, FQDESV (reference sequence). With 4 bases clipped from V and 7 bases from J, the junction kept 7 bases outside the gene matches. There are 16 residues in the CDR3. CDR3 DNA sequence: TGTGCCAGCAGCTATCTAGCGGGGGGGCTCGGCGGGGAGCTGTTTTTT. The encoded protein is CASSYLAGGLGGELFF.

The V and J genes are TRBV10-3 and TRBJ1-2; TRBD1 matches 9 bases. With V trimmed by 6 bases and J by 2 bases, 1 base remained unmatched. This CDR3 is built from 13 residues. The germline V gene has CDR1 ENHRY and CDR2 SYGVKD. CDR3 sequence (DNA): TGTGCCATCAGGGGACAGGGAAACTATGGCTACACCTTC. This translates into CAIRGQGNYGYTF.